The next 14 T cell receptor beta chains were all read from a single sample in a study of identifying expanded T cells in peripheral blood. Assay used: immunoSEQ multiplex PCR; TCRdb lists only in-frame clones, some missing. The data show tens of thousands of clones, around 89% seen once. Specimen: blood. The receptors here all came from a person aged 18-70 years in good health.

The chain carries TRBV27 and TRBJ2-7; 9 bases align to TRBD1. The CDR3 is 14 amino acids. Germline-derived CDR1 and CDR2 are MNHEY and SMNVEV (reference sequence). V gave up 4 bases and J gave up 4 bases; unmatched junction bases: 5. The CDR3 DNA follows: TGTGCCAGCAGTTGGGGACAGGGTAGGTACGAGCAGTACTTC. Translation: CASSWGQGRYEQYF.

This clone was recorded once. V is TRBV7-9 and J is TRBJ1-1, with a weak D call TRBD1 (5 bases). Germline V gene data show CDR1 as SEHNR and CDR2 as FQNEAQ (reference sequence). Trimming cost V 2 bases and J 0 bases, with 10 bases left between them. This CDR3 has 15 amino acids. CDR3 coding DNA: TGTGCCAGCAGCTTATTGACAGCTATGAACACTGAAGCTTTCTTT. It specifies CASSLLTAMNTEAFF.

The chain has TRBV23-1 and TRBJ2-2; 10 bases line up with TRBD2. TRBV23-1 is treated as an ORF (open reading frame) with a function not yet certain. This CDR3 is 19 amino acids long. The V and J ends lost 1 base and 4 bases, in that order; junction bases with no gene match: 12. The CDR3 loop is CASSQWGPLSGGATGELFF. CDR3 nucleotide sequence: TGCGCCAGCAGTCAATGGGGACCTCTGAGCGGGGGGGCCACCGGGGAGCTGTTTTTT.

The chain is built from TRBV6-1 and TRBJ2-7, with 7 bases that match TRBD1. The CDR3 totals 13 residues. The junction had 11 bases not matched to a gene; V was cut back by 8 bases and J by 7 bases. The germline gives CDR1 MNHNS, CDR2 SASEGT. CDR3 coding DNA: TGTGCCAGCTGTGGGACAGATCTGTGTGAGCAGTACTTC. Encoded protein: CASCGTDLCEQYF.

V gene TRBV7-2 combines with J gene TRBJ2-5; D is unclear. The CDR3 spans 11 residues. Germline CDR1 reads SGHTA; CDR2 reads FQGNSA. Trimming pared 3 bases from V and 5 bases from J, leaving 4 bases between. CDR3 sequence: CASSLDETQYF. The CDR3 bases are TGTGCCAGCAGCTTGGATGAGACCCAGTACTTC.

This chain joins TRBV2 and TRBJ2-3; a possible D gene is TRBD2 (5 bases). CDR1 is SNHLY and CDR2 is FYNNEI in the germline V gene. This CDR3 region has 12 residues. Trimming cost V 6 bases and J 12 bases, with 16 bases left between them. The CDR3 bases are TGTGCCAGCAGCCCCCAGGCGGGCCGCCAGTATTTT. This sequence encodes CASSPQAGRQYF. The full variable domain, completed using reference TRBV2 and TRBJ2-3, is EPEVTQTPSHQVTQMGQEVILRCVPISNHLYFYWYRQILGQKVEFLVSFYNNEISEKSEIFDDQFSVERPDGSNFTLKIRSTKLEDSAMYFCASSPQAGRQYFGPGTRLTVL.

The chain employs TRBV29-1 and TRBJ2-2; TRBD1 might be the D (7 bases). The CDR3 covers 14 residues. Germline assignment: CDR1 SQVTM and CDR2 ANQGSEA. Trimming stripped 6 bases from V and 7 bases from J, with 18 bases between. The CDR3 DNA reads as TGCAGCGTGATCAGGGGGGCCGGTATCGGGGAGCTGTTTTTT. This encodes CSVIRGAGIGELFF.

The rearrangement links TRBV7-2 to TRBJ2-2, with D possibly matching TRBD1 (7 bases). Germline V lookup: CDR1 SGHTA, CDR2 FQGNSA. This CDR3 comprises 13 residues. V lost 2 bases, J lost 15 bases, and 16 bases lay in between. The CDR3 sequence: CASSLRRAGGVFF. The CDR3 bases are TGTGCCAGCAGCTTACGGAGGGCAGGGGGAGTGTTTTTT.

The chain joins TRBV6-1 to TRBJ2-3, with no clear D. Between the trimmed V and J ends, which lost 3 bases and 1 base, there was a span of 8 bases. The CDR3 extends over 14 amino acids. Germline CDR1 MNHNS, CDR2 SASEGT. This CDR3 reads CASSDRLGTDTQYF. The CDR3 DNA reads TGTGCCAGCAGTGATAGACTGGGCACAGATACGCAGTATTTT.

The V and J genes are TRBV5-6 and TRBJ2-3; D not resolved. Germline-derived CDR1 and CDR2 are SGHDT and YYEEEE. V lost 2 bases, J lost 4 bases, and 14 bases lay in between. The CDR3 extends over 15 amino acids. CDR3 sequence reads: CASSFAVIHADTQYF. In DNA form, the CDR3 reads TGTGCCAGCAGCTTCGCGGTCATACACGCAGATACGCAGTATTTT.

V gene TRBV6-7 combines with J gene TRBJ1-5; D unresolved. TRBV6-7 is marked as an open reading frame, function uncertain. The V and J ends lost 6 bases and 8 bases respectively, with 5 bases between them. The CDR3 covers 10 residues. The CDR3 here is CASSVKPQHF. The CDR3 nucleotides are TGTGCCAGCAGCGTAAAGCCCCAGCATTTT.

The sample holds a few counts of this clone. This chain uses TRBV5-1 with TRBJ2-1; D call uncertain. The CDR3 is made up of 15 amino acids. With 5 bases removed from V and 3 bases from J, the gap between germline ends came to 15 bases. The germline V gene encodes CDR1 SGHRS and CDR2 YFSETQ. This chain's CDR3 is CASRQTGEHYNEQFF. Here the CDR3 DNA reads TGCGCCAGCAGGCAGACTGGAGAACACTACAATGAGCAGTTCTTC.

The V gene is TRBV18, the J gene TRBJ1-1, with D possibly TRBD1 on 5 matching bases. Germline lookup yields CDR1 KGHSH and CDR2 LQKENI. The CDR3 totals 14 residues. Trimming cost V 3 bases and J 1 base, with 9 bases left between them. The chain's CDR3 is CASSPQGRNTEAFF. CDR3 DNA: TGTGCCAGCTCACCTCAGGGTAGGAACACTGAAGCTTTCTTT.

The chain has TRBV6-5 and TRBJ2-2; maybe TRBD2 (7 bases). The CDR3 is 13 amino acids. The germline gives CDR1 MNHEY, CDR2 SVGAGI. CDR3 sequence: CATEGGDTGELFF. The DNA for the CDR3 is TGTGCGACCGAAGGGGGGGATACCGGGGAGCTGTTTTTT.